The T cell receptor (beta chain) described here comes from a study of shared clonotypes between healthy human individuals. Study background: Two women and three men aged 18 to 49 made up the donors.

As to this clone: Antigen unknown.

The CDR3 runs to 17 residues. CDR1 and CDR2 from the germline V gene are SGHVS and FQNEAQ. Trimming took 2 bases from V and 0 from J, leaving 14 bases between them. Here immunoSEQ multiplex PCR was the method, and the copy in TCRdb shows in-frame clones only, minus some. The repertoire holds under 1,100,000 clones, about 75% seen once, with roughly 1.4% in the top ten. General study results and limits: Tissue TCR repertoires likely differ from these blood-only repertoires. Non-shared clonotypes had lower generation probabilities than clonotypes shared by all four sorted-subset donors.

The sample comprised memory CD4+ T cells sorted from blood. Described subset: CD45RA-negative fraction. The V gene is TRBV7-8, the J gene TRBJ2-1; tentatively, D is TRBD2 (5 bases). The origin of this receptor is a man between 18 and 29 years old in good health. The CDR3 DNA reads as TGTGCCAGCAGCTTAATTCCCGCGGGCAGCTCCTACAATGAGCAGTTCTTC. It codes for CASSLIPAGSSYNEQFF.